The clone carrying this T cell receptor beta chain has at least ten counts. The antigen remains unidentified. These data are taken from a study of read filtering for tumor transcriptome and immune sequencing. Overall study: Patients were about 18 male and some 13 female, mean age around 66 years, range about 45 to 85. Revised staging placed under ten patients in R-ISS I, 15 to 20 in II, more than 5 in III. Transcriptome libraries were built from DNase-treated RNA. The study's findings and limits: This fraction held mixed bone marrow immune cells after CD138-negative sorting.

The CDR3 covers 14 residues. Germline V CDR1 and CDR2: DFQATT, SNEGSKA (reference sequence). V shed 3 bases and J shed 5 bases, with 13 bases lying between them. This library used roughly 400 ng RNA and molecular barcoded adaptors spanning alpha/delta and beta/gamma chains. TCRdb recomputed calls from the reads with MiXCR, one row per CDR3 protein. The repertoire holds 90,000 to 95,000 distinct CDR3 sequences, roughly 21% seen once, with 11% in the top ten. The V gene is TRBV20-1, the J gene TRBJ1-4; a weak D match, TRBD1 (5 bases). The sequence derives from a donor at least 40 years old with multiple myeloma. The sequenced material came from a population of CD138-negative cells sorted from bone marrow. CDR3 coding DNA: TGCAGTGCTAGGAAGGGGCCCCAGAATGAAAAACTGTTTTTT. This translates into CSARKGPQNEKLFF.